The next 25 T cell receptor beta chains were all read from a single sample in a study of blood T cell repertoires in COVID-19. Data came from immunoSEQ multiplex PCR; TCRdb stores just in-frame clones and leaves some out. The repertoire has approximately 120,000 clones, about 89% of them found once; the top ten carry approximately 20%. Sequencing used peripheral blood. The receptors come from a human donor with acute or convalescent COVID-19. The donor label of this sample is uncertain.

The chain carries TRBV30 and TRBJ1-1; no reliable D call. V was trimmed by 0 bases and J by 4 bases, leaving 24 bases between them. CDR3 length equals 18 residues. CDR1 is GTSNPN, CDR2 SVGIG, per germline (reference sequence). The CDR3 DNA follows: TGTGCCTGGAGTGTTTGGGGAGGCCTCATATCGAGGTTCACTGAAGCTTTCTTT. Residues: CAWSVWGGLISRFTEAFF.

V gene TRBV6-2 or TRBV6-3 combines with J gene TRBJ2-5; 7 bases are a match to TRBD2. This CDR3 has 15 residues. The germline CDR1 and CDR2 sequences are MNHEY and SVGEGT. V lost 4 bases to trimming and J lost 4 bases; unmatched junction nucleotides: 9. CDR3 sequence (DNA): TGTGCCAGCAGTTGGGGGGAAGCGGGGCCAGAGACCCAGTACTTC. It is translated as CASSWGEAGPETQYF.

V usage is TRBV20-1 and J usage is TRBJ2-7; 10 nucleotides match TRBD2. The CDR3 sequence is 14 residues long. CDR1 is DFQATT and CDR2 is SNEGSKA in the germline V gene (reference sequence). V gave up 3 bases and J gave up 4 bases; unmatched junction bases: 6. CDR3 sequence (DNA): TGCAGTGCTAGTAGGCCTAGCGGGAGTTACGAGCAGTACTTC. Translating it yields CSASRPSGSYEQYF.

The chain has TRBV5-4 and TRBJ2-1; 14 bases fit TRBD2. The V and J ends lost 0 bases and 10 bases, in that order; junction bases with no gene match: 6. The CDR3 consists of 16 residues. CDR1 is SGHNT and CDR2 is YYREEE in the germline V gene (reference sequence). Here the CDR3 reads CASSLGGTSGSFEQFF. The CDR3 DNA is TGTGCCAGCAGCTTGGGTGGGACTAGCGGGAGCTTCGAGCAGTTCTTC.

The rearrangement joins TRBV19 to TRBJ1-1, with D possibly matching TRBD1 (5 bases). This CDR3 spans 14 amino acids. Germline V gene sequence: CDR1 LNHDA, CDR2 SQIVND (reference sequence). V lost 1 base, J lost 2 bases, and 8 bases lay in between. CDR3 nucleotide sequence: TGTGCCAGTAGTATAGGACAGATTAACACTGAAGCTTTCTTT. Its protein product is CASSIGQINTEAFF.

This chain joins TRBV11-2 and TRBJ1-1, with D possibly matching TRBD1 (5 bases). Germline CDR1 is SGHAT and CDR2 is FQNNGV. With 6 bases removed from V and 4 bases from J, the gap between germline ends came to 15 bases. This CDR3 is 14 amino acids long. CDR3 bases: TGTGCCAGCAGGCTGGGGGGTGGGAGCACTGAAGCTTTCTTT. It encodes CASRLGGGSTEAFF.

The V gene is TRBV5-4, the J gene TRBJ1-2; D remains ambiguous. The CDR3 has 14 residues. Trimming cost V 0 bases and J 7 bases, with 13 bases left between them. The germline CDR1 and CDR2 sequences are SGHNT and YYREEE (reference sequence). The DNA for the CDR3 is TGTGCCAGCAGCTTGGCAGTACGGTCGGGTGGCTACACCTTC. Translated, it gives CASSLAVRSGGYTF.

V is TRBV28 and J is TRBJ1-2, with D maybe TRBD1 (6 bases). This CDR3 has 14 residues. The ends were cut back, 1 base at V and 2 bases at J, with 8 bases in the middle. The germline gives CDR1 MDHEN, CDR2 SYDVKM. Here the CDR3 DNA reads TGTGCCAGCAGTTTATCCACAGGGAACTATGGCTACACCTTC. Its protein is CASSLSTGNYGYTF.

The rearrangement joins TRBV7-2 to TRBJ1-1; tentative D call: TRBD1 (5 bases). The CDR3 length is 13 residues. The V gene's germline CDR1 is SGHTA and CDR2 FQGNSA. Trimming removed 0 bases from V and 7 bases from J, with 9 bases in between. The CDR3 loop is CASSLARGIEAFF. CDR3 sequence (DNA): TGTGCCAGCAGCTTAGCGCGGGGGATTGAAGCTTTCTTT.

The genes are TRBV7-9 and TRBJ1-1; maybe TRBD1 (5 bases). Germline CDR1 SEHNR, CDR2 FQNEAQ (reference sequence). V dropped 7 bases and J dropped 1 base, with 19 bases sitting between them. The length of the CDR3 is 16 residues. The CDR3 bases are TGTGCCAGCATCCTATCGATCGGGGGGACGAACACTGAAGCTTTCTTT. It yields the protein CASILSIGGTNTEAFF.

This clone was detected a few times. The V call is TRBV14, the J call TRBJ1-1; D might be TRBD1 (5 bases). Germline CDR1 SGHDN, CDR2 FVKESK. This CDR3 has 15 amino acids. Between the trimmed V and J ends, which lost 5 bases and 4 bases, there was a span of 17 bases. The CDR3 coding sequence is TGTGCCAGCAGCGAACTCGCTAGGGGATCCACTGAAGCTTTCTTT. This codes for CASSELARGSTEAFF.

The chain uses TRBV4-3 and TRBJ1-3; no firm D call. V gave up 0 bases and J gave up 4 bases, with 10 bases separating them. Germline-derived CDR1 and CDR2 are LGHNA and YSLEER. The CDR3 is made up of 15 amino acids. CDR3 residues: CASSQDMNFGNTIYF. The CDR3 bases are TGCGCCAGCAGCCAAGATATGAACTTCGGAAACACCATATATTTT.

The rearrangement links TRBV11-1 to TRBJ2-3, with D tentatively TRBD1 (5 bases). CDR3 length: 15 residues. Deletions cut 1 base from V and 6 bases from J, with 14 bases between. Germline V CDR1 and CDR2: SGHAT, FQDESV (reference sequence). DNA of the CDR3: TGTGCCAGCAGCTTAGTAGGGGCTAGGGGTGATACGCAGTATTTT. This sequence encodes CASSLVGARGDTQYF.

The sample holds a few counts of this clone. The J gene is TRBJ1-2, the V gene TRBV10-3; 7 nucleotides align to TRBD1. Germline CDR1 reads ENHRY; CDR2 reads SYGVKD. V was clipped by 0 bases and J by 4 bases; unmatched bases: 11. The CDR3 loop spans 17 amino acids. As DNA, the CDR3 is TGTGCCATCAGTGAGTCAGGTCAGGGGGACCTGATCTATGGCTACACCTTC. Translation: CAISESGQGDLIYGYTF.

The chain joins TRBV27 to TRBJ2-1, with D possibly being TRBD1 (5 bases). Deletions cut 5 bases from V and 5 bases from J, with 16 bases between. CDR3 size: 15 residues. Germline CDR1 and CDR2: MNHEY and SMNVEV (reference sequence). This CDR3 is CASSPRVTGHNEQFF. CDR3 nucleotides: TGTGCCAGCAGTCCTCGTGTTACAGGACACAATGAGCAGTTCTTC.

The V and J genes are TRBV19 and TRBJ2-5, with D maybe TRBD1 (6 bases). Germline CDR1 and CDR2: LNHDA and SQIVND (reference sequence). This CDR3 has 15 residues. V lost 5 bases and J lost 1, with 14 bases in between. The CDR3 DNA sequence: TGTGCCAGTAGTGAGCAGGGGAGCCTCCAAGAGACCCAGTACTTC. It is translated as CASSEQGSLQETQYF. Complete variable domain (other parts from reference TRBV19 and TRBJ2-5): DGGITQSPKYLFRKEGQNVTLSCEQNLNHDAMYWYRQDPGQGLRLIYYSQIVNDFQKGDIAEGYSVSREKKESFPLTVTSAQKNPTAFYLCASSEQGSLQETQYFGPGTRLLVL.

The table lists this clone with a few counts. The CDR3 coding sequence is TGTGCCGGCTTACCAAGCGGGGCTCCATATGGCTACACCTTC. Encoded protein: CAGLPSGAPYGYTF. The chain has TRBV6-6 and TRBJ1-2; TRBD1 is a possible D gene (5 bases). This CDR3 has 14 amino acids. Trimming removed 11 bases at V and 5 bases at J, with 21 bases between. In germline, CDR1 is MNHNY, CDR2 SVGAGI (reference sequence).

This chain links TRBV6-1 with TRBJ1-1; perhaps TRBD1 as D (5 bases). CDR1 and CDR2 from the germline V gene are MNHNS and SASEGT. Trimming removed 3 bases from V and 3 bases from J, with 11 bases in between. The CDR3 covers 14 residues. The CDR3 DNA reads as TGTGCCAGCAGTGATAGAACACAGGACACTGAAGCTTTCTTT. This encodes CASSDRTQDTEAFF.

The chain has TRBV4-3 and TRBJ2-7; 7 nucleotides match TRBD1. J was trimmed by 3 bases and V by 4 bases; bases with no gene match: 9. The CDR3 extends over 15 amino acids. In germline, CDR1 is LGHNA, CDR2 YSLEER. CDR3: CASSPFRGPIYEQYF. The CDR3 nucleotides are TGCGCCAGCAGCCCTTTTAGGGGGCCGATCTACGAGCAGTACTTC.

V and J are TRBV5-1 and TRBJ2-5, with TRBD2 matching over 11 bases. V shed 5 bases and J 4 bases; nucleotides not matched to a gene: 7. This CDR3 contains 15 residues. The germline gives CDR1 SGHRS, CDR2 YFSETQ. The CDR3 is CASSLAGGRSETQYF. For the CDR3, the DNA is TGCGCCAGCAGTTTAGCGGGGGGGCGATCAGAGACCCAGTACTTC.

The genes are TRBV6-5 and TRBJ1-4; 8 bases fit TRBD1. V gave up 5 bases and J gave up 8 bases; unmatched junction bases: 7. This CDR3 is 14 amino acids long. The germline CDR1 and CDR2 sequences are MNHEY and SVGAGI. In DNA, the CDR3 is TGTGCCAGCAGTCCTCGGACAGGGAGGGAAAAACTGTTTTTT. Translated, it gives CASSPRTGREKLFF.

The chain employs TRBV15 and TRBJ1-5; maybe TRBD1 (5 bases). Germline CDR1 and CDR2: LNHNV and YYDKDF (reference sequence). The CDR3 loop spans 18 amino acids. With 3 bases removed from V and 0 bases from J, the gap between germline ends came to 18 bases. The CDR3 DNA is TGTGCCACCAGCAGGGTAGGGGTAGATGGTGGTAGCAATCAGCCCCAGCATTTT. Translation: CATSRVGVDGGSNQPQHF.

The chain is built from TRBV15 and TRBJ2-3, with 8 positions matching TRBD2. This CDR3 has 15 residues. Germline V CDR1 and CDR2: LNHNV, YYDKDF (reference sequence). V was pared by 1 base and J by 6 bases, with 6 bases of the junction left unmatched. The CDR3 sequence is CATSRASGGTDTQYF. As DNA, the CDR3 is TGTGCCACCAGCAGAGCGAGCGGGGGTACCGATACGCAGTATTTT.

This chain links TRBV19 with TRBJ1-2; no reliable D call. Germline V CDR1 and CDR2: LNHDA, SQIVND (reference sequence). The CDR3 covers 15 residues. V lost 7 bases, J lost 8 bases, and 23 bases lay in between. CDR3 sequence: CASKPRAFWMGGYTF. In DNA form, the CDR3 reads TGTGCCAGTAAGCCGCGGGCGTTTTGGATGGGGGGCTACACCTTC.

The rearrangement uses TRBV6-6 and TRBJ2-3, with TRBD2 identical over 15 bases. V lost 6 bases to trimming and J lost 5 bases; unmatched junction nucleotides: 6. The CDR3 is 16 residues long. Per germline, CDR1 MNHNY and CDR2 SVGAGI (reference sequence). CDR3 bases: TGTGCCAGCAGGGATTCGGGACTAGCGGGGGGAGATACGCAGTATTTT. Amino acids: CASRDSGLAGGDTQYF.